The rows below give T cell receptor beta chains drawn from one sample of a study of blood T cell repertoires in COVID-19. Repertoires were generated with immunoSEQ multiplex PCR, while TCRdb's copy carries only in-frame clones and drops some. Of over 150,000 clones in the sample, roughly 92% were seen once. Sequencing used peripheral blood. The receptor set was obtained from a man in his thirties or forties with COVID-19, enrolled during active disease. Both conserved end residues are part of each CDR3. D genes are given only for firm matches. Clone size is stated in some rows and not others, as once, few, many or a class when expanded.

>-|TRBD1|TRBJ1-2|TRBV27
CASKLQGVVVGYTF
TGTGCCAGTAAACTCCAGGGGGTCGTAGTTGGCTACACCTTC
>once|TRBD1|TRBJ1-2|TRBV11-2
CASSLEGDRGRFYGYTF
TGTGCCAGCAGCTTAGAAGGGGACAGGGGGCGTTTCTATGGCTACACCTTC
>-|TRBD2|TRBJ2-5|TRBV7-9
CASSQWTSNGETQYF
TGTGCCAGCAGCCAGTGGACTAGCAACGGTGAGACCCAGTACTTC
>-|-|TRBJ1-2|TRBV23-1
CASSQPLSMLYGYTF
TGCGCCAGCAGTCAACCCCTATCTATGCTCTATGGCTACACCTTC
>-|-|TRBJ2-1|TRBV12-5
CASGWPYNEQFF
TGTGCTAGTGGTTGGCCCTACAATGAGCAGTTCTTC
>-|-|TRBJ1-2|TRBV4-1
CASSQPGANYGYTF
TGCGCCAGCAGCCAACCAGGGGCTAACTATGGCTACACCTTC
>-|TRBD1|TRBJ2-2|TRBV6-5
CASRLSGTGRRELFF
TGTGCCAGCCGTTTATCCGGGACAGGGCGCCGGGAGCTGTTTTTT
>-|-|TRBJ2-7|TRBV10-2
CASSEGWEQYF
TGCGCCAGCAGTGAGGGCTGGGAGCAGTACTTC
>once|TRBD1|TRBJ1-2|TRBV5-1
CASSLVVQGVDGYTF
TGCGCCAGCAGCTTGGTTGTGCAGGGGGTGGATGGCTACACCTTC
>-|-|TRBJ1-3|TRBV7-9
CASSLRDILQIHGNTIYF
TGTGCCAGCAGCCTAAGAGATATCTTACAGATCCATGGAAACACCATATATTTT
>-|-|TRBJ1-3|TRBV5-5
CASSLGQFSGNTIYF
TGTGCCAGCAGCCTGGGACAATTCTCTGGAAACACCATATATTTT
>-|TRBD1|TRBJ2-2|TRBV5-4
CASSLTGGARIGELFF
TGTGCCAGCAGCTTGACAGGGGGCGCCCGGATCGGGGAGCTGTTTTTT
>once|-|TRBJ2-7|TRBV6-5
CASRRLWTYEQYF
TGTGCCAGCAGAAGACTCTGGACCTACGAGCAGTACTTC
>-|-|TRBJ1-3|TRBV7-2
CASSFSQGRFSGNTIYF
TGTGCCAGCAGCTTCAGTCAGGGAAGATTTTCTGGAAACACCATATATTTT
>-|-|TRBJ2-7|TRBV9
CASSVEGAGRYEQYF
TGTGCCAGCAGCGTAGAAGGCGCGGGGAGATACGAGCAGTACTTC
>-|TRBD1|TRBJ2-2|TRBV5-1
CASSGGQGVGTGELFF
TGCGCCAGCAGCGGTGGACAGGGGGTAGGCACCGGGGAGCTGTTTTTT
>-|TRBD1|TRBJ1-5|TRBV2
CASTKFQGERQPQHF
TGTGCCAGCACCAAATTTCAGGGGGAGAGGCAGCCCCAGCATTTT
>-|-|TRBJ1-2|TRBV2
CASIQGTYGYTF
TGTGCCAGCATACAGGGAACCTATGGCTACACCTTC
>-|-|TRBJ1-5|TRBV5-6
CASSLGGEVFQPQHF
TGTGCCAGCAGCTTAGGCGGGGAAGTGTTTCAGCCCCAGCATTTT
>-|-|TRBJ1-2|TRBV29-1
CSVEDSNQGYTF
TGCAGCGTTGAAGATTCGAATCAGGGCTACACCTTC
>-|-|TRBJ1-5|TRBV19
CASSRDTANQPQHF
TGTGCCAGTAGTAGGGACACGGCTAATCAGCCCCAGCATTTT
>-|-|TRBJ2-6|TRBV2
CASLSPLSGANVLTF
TGTGCCAGCCTAAGTCCCCTCTCTGGGGCCAACGTCCTGACTTTC
>once|-|TRBJ1-1|TRBV29-1
CSGLAGTNTEAFF
TGCAGCGGGTTGGCGGGGACGAACACTGAAGCTTTCTTT
>-|TRBD1|TRBJ1-2|TRBV2
CASSEVLGQGLNGYTF
TGTGCCAGCAGTGAAGTATTAGGACAGGGGTTAAATGGCTACACCTTC